The 29 T cell receptor beta chains in this list originate from one sample, sequenced in a study of shared clonotypes between healthy human individuals. Assay used: immunoSEQ multiplex PCR; TCRdb lists only in-frame clones, some missing. The table lists approximately 1,000,000 clones, 60% to 80% of them singletons. Specimen: memory CD4+ T cells from PBMCs. Subset given: CD45RA-negative fraction. The receptors were sampled from a man aged 18-30 years in good health. Some clones in this sample may be carry-over from other donors' samples.

The V and J genes are TRBV2 and TRBJ1-1; D is possibly TRBD1 (5 bases). V shed 6 bases and J shed 5 bases, with 13 bases lying between them. The CDR3 extends over 13 amino acids. Per the germline V gene, CDR1 is SNHLY and CDR2 is FYNNEI. CDR3 sequence (DNA): TGTGCCAGCAGACGGCAGGGAGTAACTGAAGCTTTCTTT. Translated, it gives CASRRQGVTEAFF.

The V gene is TRBV28, the J gene TRBJ2-7; D may match TRBD1 or TRBD2 (6 bases each). V gave up 5 bases and J gave up 3 bases, with 17 bases separating them. The CDR3 totals 15 residues. Per germline, CDR1 MDHEN and CDR2 SYDVKM. This CDR3 is CASSPGPGAFYEQYF. The CDR3 DNA sequence: TGTGCCAGCAGTCCGGGACCGGGGGCGTTCTACGAGCAGTACTTC.

This clone was detected a few times. The J gene is TRBJ1-1, the V gene TRBV21-1; the tabulated D call, TRBD1, remains unverified against the DNA. TRBV21-1 is a documented pseudogene. The CDR3 spans 18 residues. CDR3 region: CASSKGNRGYLKNTEAFF. CDR3 coding DNA: TGTGCCAGCAGCAAAGGCAACAGGGGTTACTTAAAGAACACTGAAGCTTTCTTT.

In its sample, this clone was seen a few times. The chain combines TRBV7-2 with TRBJ1-1; D not certain. CDR3 length: 14 residues. Looked up from germline, CDR1 is SGHTA and CDR2 is FQGNSA. V was trimmed by 2 bases and J by 5 bases, leaving 12 bases between them. This chain's CDR3 is CASSLWEYGTEAFF. CDR3 coding DNA: TGTGCCAGCAGCTTATGGGAATATGGGACTGAAGCTTTCTTT. The variable domain in full, completed from reference TRBV7-2 and TRBJ1-1, reads GAGVSQSPSNKVTEKGKDVELRCDPISGHTALYWYRQSLGQGLEFLIYFQGNSAPDKSGLPSDRFSAERTGGSVSTLTIQRTQQEDSAVYLCASSLWEYGTEAFFGQGTRLTVV.

This sequence joins TRBV5-1 and TRBJ1-1, with D possibly matching TRBD1 (6 bases). The CDR3 length is 14 residues. V lost 4 bases to trimming and J lost 3 bases, with 13 bases between them. Germline V CDR1 and CDR2: SGHRS, YFSETQ. The CDR3 protein is CASSTYPGDTEAFF. The DNA for the CDR3 is TGCGCCAGCAGCACTTATCCAGGGGACACTGAAGCTTTCTTT.

The V call is TRBV15, the J call TRBJ2-1, with D unresolved. This CDR3 has 12 residues. Trimming removed 4 bases from V and 11 bases from J, with 12 bases in between. From germline, CDR1 is LNHNV and CDR2 YYDKDF (reference sequence). CDR3 residues: CATSMLRRQQFF. The CDR3 nucleotides are TGTGCCACCAGCATGCTACGTCGCCAGCAGTTCTTC.

The J gene is TRBJ2-7, the V gene TRBV5-4, with TRBD1 identical over 12 bases. The CDR3 totals 17 residues. Germline CDR1 and CDR2: SGHNT and YYREEE (reference sequence). V shed 0 bases and J 4 bases; nucleotides not matched to a gene: 8. The CDR3 sequence: CASSLAGDRGRGYEQYF. The CDR3 DNA is TGTGCCAGCAGCTTGGCTGGGGACAGGGGGCGGGGATACGAGCAGTACTTC.

This chain joins TRBV6-1 and TRBJ2-7, with 9 bases matching TRBD2. This CDR3 region has 14 residues. J lost 3 bases, V lost 4 bases, and 4 bases had no gene match. Germline V gene data show CDR1 as MNHNS and CDR2 as SASEGT. The DNA for the CDR3 is TGTGCCAGCAGTGGGGCGGGAGGGATCTACGAGCAGTACTTC. Translated: CASSGAGGIYEQYF.

Turning to this clone: This sequence may be a read error, since a much larger clone differs from it by one base. The limits of the CDR3 on the DNA are not certain, so only TCRdb's listed CDR3 is given. The chain links TRBV11-2 to TRBJ2-5; the table names TRBD2, a call not compared with the DNA. The CDR3 spans 13 amino acids, including both terminal residues. The germline gives CDR1 SGHAT, CDR2 FQNNGV. CDR3 sequence reads: CACSAGPRETQYF.

The V call is TRBV29-1, the J call TRBJ2-4; a weak D match, TRBD1 (5 bases). CDR1 is SQVTM, CDR2 ANQGSEA, per germline. This CDR3 region has 15 residues. Trimming took 6 bases from V and 5 from J, leaving 20 bases between them. CDR3 sequence (DNA): TGCAGCGTAGCCTATCGGACGCAGGGTCAAAACATTCAGTACTTC. Its translation: CSVAYRTQGQNIQYF.

The chain employs TRBV5-1 and TRBJ2-1, with 10 bases fitting TRBD2. The CDR3 sequence is 15 residues long. Germline V CDR1 and CDR2: SGHRS, YFSETQ. V was pared by 3 bases and J by 5 bases, with 5 bases of the junction left unmatched. In DNA form, the CDR3 reads TGCGCCAGCAGCTACGGACTAGCGGATGACAATGAGCAGTTCTTC. The encoded protein is CASSYGLADDNEQFF.

This chain uses TRBV25-1 with TRBJ2-5; a possible D gene is TRBD1 (7 bases). The CDR3 runs 12 residues. V was pared by 10 bases and J by 5 bases, with 14 bases between. Germline V gene data show CDR1 as MGHDK and CDR2 as SYGVNS. CDR3 nucleotides: TGTGCCACCGGGGGCAGGGGGGAGACCCAGTACTTC. It is translated as CATGGRGETQYF.

The chain couples TRBV5-1 to TRBJ2-1; 8 nucleotides line up with TRBD1. This CDR3 region has 14 residues. Per germline, CDR1 SGHRS and CDR2 YFSETQ. The ends lost 6 bases at V and 5 bases at J; junction bases unmatched: 7. The CDR3 is CASTGTGGHNEQFF. CDR3 coding DNA: TGCGCCAGCACCGGGACAGGAGGGCACAATGAGCAGTTCTTC.

This clone was detected once. The chain uses TRBV10-3 and TRBJ2-1, with D unclear. The CDR3 extends over 13 amino acids. Germline V gene lookup returns CDR1 ENHRY and CDR2 SYGVKD. V lost 4 bases to trimming and J lost 6 bases, with 10 bases between them. The CDR3 loop is CAISVKLSNEQFF. The CDR3 region has the DNA TGTGCCATCAGTGTAAAGTTATCCAATGAGCAGTTCTTC.

The CDR3 region is CASSLQATGETQYF. DNA of the CDR3: TGCGCCAGCAGCTTGCAGGCCACAGGGGAGACCCAGTACTTC. The rearrangement links TRBV5-1 to TRBJ2-5; D is perhaps TRBD1 (6 bases). CDR3 length equals 14 residues. Trimming stripped 1 base from V and 5 bases from J, with 12 bases between. Germline V gene lookup returns CDR1 SGHRS and CDR2 YFSETQ.

This chain links TRBV7-3 with TRBJ2-2, with D perhaps TRBD2 (5 bases). With 2 bases removed from V and 1 base from J, the gap between germline ends came to 11 bases. The CDR3 spans 16 residues. The germline gives CDR1 SGHTA, CDR2 FQGTGA. CDR3 residues: CASSLLEVQNTGELFF. The CDR3 nucleotides read TGTGCCAGCAGCTTACTGGAGGTGCAGAACACCGGGGAGCTGTTTTTT.

The chain joins TRBV5-1 to TRBJ1-2, with D possibly matching TRBD1 (6 bases). Germline loops: CDR1 SGHRS, CDR2 YFSETQ. Trimming stripped 1 base from V and 5 bases from J, with 12 bases between. This CDR3 is 14 amino acids long. The CDR3 nucleotides are TGCGCCAGCAGCTTGTTTGGGGGCGCGTATGGCTACACCTTC. It specifies CASSLFGGAYGYTF.

This clone was counted a few times. V is TRBV6-5 and J is TRBJ1-1; TRBD1 matches at 12 bases. In germline, CDR1 is MNHEY, CDR2 SVGAGI. Trimming cost V 5 bases and J 6 bases; bases outside gene matches: 4. This CDR3 has 14 amino acids. CDR3 sequence reads: CASSEGQGAAEAFF. The CDR3 DNA reads as TGTGCCAGCAGTGAGGGACAGGGGGCCGCTGAAGCTTTCTTT.

V is TRBV4-1 and J is TRBJ2-7; TRBD1 aligns across 7 bases. Trimming removed 5 bases from V and 2 bases from J; junction bases left unmatched: 6. This CDR3 region has 14 residues. CDR1 is MGHRA, CDR2 YSYEKL, per germline. The CDR3 sequence is CASSKGQVTYEQYF. The CDR3 DNA is TGCGCCAGCAGCAAAGGACAGGTTACCTACGAGCAGTACTTC.

V usage is TRBV5-4 and J usage is TRBJ2-3; 8 bases line up with TRBD2. Germline assignment: CDR1 SGHNT and CDR2 YYREEE (reference sequence). Trimming took 4 bases from V and 2 from J; bases not matched to a gene: 9. The CDR3 has 16 amino acids. The CDR3 reads CASSPGTRKNTDTQYF. In nucleotides, the CDR3 is TGTGCCAGCAGCCCTGGGACTAGGAAAAACACAGATACGCAGTATTTT. Drawing the rest from reference TRBV5-4 and TRBJ2-3, the complete variable domain is ETGVTQSPTHLIKTRGQQVTLRCSSQSGHNTVSWYQQALGQGPQFIFQYYREEENGRGNFPPRFSGLQFPNYSSELNVNALELDDSALYLCASSPGTRKNTDTQYFGPGTRLTVL.

V gene TRBV30 combines with J gene TRBJ2-7; maybe TRBD2 (5 bases). The CDR3 spans 14 residues. Deletions cut 4 bases from V and 4 bases from J, with 17 bases between. In germline, CDR1 is GTSNPN, CDR2 SVGIG (reference sequence). The CDR3 loop reads CAWTTDSTVYEQYF. CDR3 sequence (DNA): TGTGCCTGGACTACGGACTCGACCGTTTACGAGCAGTACTTC.

This chain links TRBV27 with TRBJ2-4; D gene unclear. CDR1 MNHEY and CDR2 SMNVEV come from the germline V gene (reference sequence). Trimming took off 6 bases at V and 4 bases at J, with 4 bases between the two ends. The CDR3 totals 11 residues. CDR3 region: CASSVKNIQYF. CDR3 nucleotides: TGTGCCAGCAGCGTAAAAAACATTCAGTACTTC.

This clone came up once. J is TRBJ1-2 and V is TRBV12-5, with D possibly being TRBD1 (6 bases). The germline gives CDR1 LGHNT, CDR2 FRNRAP. This CDR3 contains 15 residues. Between the trimmed V and J ends, which lost 1 base and 3 bases, there was a span of 12 bases. This chain's CDR3 is CASGLAPGGDYGYTF. CDR3 bases: TGTGCTAGTGGTTTGGCCCCCGGGGGCGACTATGGCTACACCTTC.

The chain employs TRBV7-3 and TRBJ2-2, with TRBD2 matching 8 bases. Germline lookup yields CDR1 SGHTA and CDR2 FQGTGA. The V and J ends lost 1 base and 1 base, in that order; junction bases with no gene match: 5. The CDR3 spans 17 residues. The CDR3: CASSLIGAGGNTGELFF. CDR3 nucleotide sequence: TGTGCCAGCAGCTTAATAGGGGCGGGAGGGAACACCGGGGAGCTGTTTTTT.

This chain links TRBV27 with TRBJ2-5, with D unresolved. The CDR3 is 14 residues long. Germline lookup yields CDR1 MNHEY and CDR2 SMNVEV (reference sequence). V was trimmed by 5 bases and J by 5 bases, leaving 15 bases between them. CDR3: CASSPRRGRETQYF. CDR3 nucleotide sequence: TGTGCCAGCAGTCCCCGACGTGGGCGGGAGACCCAGTACTTC.

The chain uses TRBV7-2 and TRBJ2-7, with D possibly being TRBD1 (6 bases). The germline CDR1 and CDR2 sequences are SGHTA and FQGNSA. The CDR3 has 14 residues. V shed 5 bases and J shed 4 bases, with 15 bases lying between them. The DNA of the CDR3 is TGTGCCAGCAGCCCGCGGACAGCAGATTACGAGCAGTACTTC. This translates into CASSPRTADYEQYF.

This clone was counted only a few times. The chain combines TRBV11-2 with TRBJ2-3, with 15 bases fitting TRBD2. Trimming at V came to 5 bases and at J to 5 bases, leaving 8 bases not matched to a gene. Germline assignment: CDR1 SGHAT and CDR2 FQNNGV. This CDR3 comprises 17 residues. The CDR3 DNA sequence: TGTGCCAGCAGCCCCGGACTAGCGGGAGGGGGGGGAGATACGCAGTATTTT. This gives the protein CASSPGLAGGGGDTQYF.

About this clone itself: The identical CDR3 is also encoded by other nucleotide sequences in the sample. The chain uses TRBV7-2 and TRBJ2-7; D not certain. V was trimmed by 2 bases and J by 2 bases, leaving 4 bases between them. In germline, CDR1 is SGHTA, CDR2 FQGNSA. The CDR3 has 12 residues. In nucleotides, the CDR3 is TGTGCCAGCAGCTTAAGGCCCTACGAGCAGTACTTC. Amino acid sequence: CASSLRPYEQYF.

Note on this clone: The same CDR3 arises from other DNA sequences in this sample as well. The CDR3 DNA follows: TGTGCCTGGAGTGTAGGTCGGGGCAATCAGCCCCAGCATTTT. It encodes CAWSVGRGNQPQHF. The V call is TRBV30, the J call TRBJ1-5, with D unresolved. Germline V CDR1 and CDR2: GTSNPN, SVGIG (reference sequence). V shed 0 bases and J shed 2 bases, with 8 bases lying between them. This CDR3 is 14 amino acids long.